One sample yielded the 27 T cell receptor beta chains listed below, sequenced in a study of blood T cell repertoires in COVID-19. TCRdb's copy holds only in-frame clones and misses some; the assay was immunoSEQ multiplex PCR. The table has approximately 200,000 clones, 80% to 85% seen once; the top ten hold 3% to 3.5%. Sequenced sample: peripheral blood. The receptors come from a young woman who had recovered from COVID-19.

This chain links TRBV30 with TRBJ1-2; D not resolved. The CDR3 loop spans 14 amino acids. Germline-derived CDR1 and CDR2 are GTSNPN and SVGIG (reference sequence). V was trimmed by 4 bases and J by 3 bases, leaving 15 bases between them. The CDR3 DNA sequence: TGTGCCTGGACTCCTCCCTCGGGATACTATGGCTACACCTTC. Amino acid sequence: CAWTPPSGYYGYTF.

The rearrangement links TRBV10-2 to TRBJ2-3; possible D gene TRBD2, 5 bases. The V gene lost 8 bases and the J gene lost 2 bases, with 17 bases spanning the gap. The CDR3 is 15 residues long. The V gene's germline CDR1 is WSHSY and CDR2 SAAADI. The CDR3 DNA reads TGCGCCAGCCATGAGGGCAGAGGGCCCACAGATACGCAGTATTTT. It yields the protein CASHEGRGPTDTQYF.

The genes are TRBV5-1 and TRBJ2-3, with D unclear. The germline V and J ends were trimmed by 5 bases and 3 bases, with 7 bases remaining between them. Germline CDR1 and CDR2: SGHRS and YFSETQ. The CDR3 runs to 12 residues. The CDR3 is CASRQRTDTQYF. DNA of the CDR3: TGCGCCAGCAGACAGAGAACAGATACGCAGTATTTT.

The J gene is TRBJ2-1, the V gene TRBV12-3 or TRBV12-4; TRBD2 aligns across 10 bases. CDR3 length: 13 amino acids. The trim removed 6 bases at V and 12 bases at J, leaving 8 bases unmatched. The CDR3 sequence is CASRISSGGGQFF. The DNA of the CDR3 is TGTGCCAGCAGAATATCTAGCGGGGGAGGGCAGTTCTTC.

The chain links TRBV11-2 to TRBJ1-2; 9 bases match TRBD1. Germline values: CDR1 SGHAT, CDR2 FQNNGV. V lost 4 bases, J lost 1 base, and 16 bases stayed unmatched. The CDR3 runs 19 residues. The CDR3 bases are TGTGCCAGCAGCTCCCCACGTGTCCAGGACAGGGGTTATAACTATGGCTACACCTTC. Its translation is CASSSPRVQDRGYNYGYTF.

The chain combines TRBV19 with TRBJ2-7; TRBD1 is a possible D gene (5 bases). Germline V gives CDR1 LNHDA, CDR2 SQIVND (reference sequence). The CDR3 totals 13 residues. The V end lost 9 bases, the J end lost 0 bases, and 12 bases lay between the germline ends. The CDR3 DNA is TGTGCCAGCATAGGGGCCCGCTCCTACGAGCAGTACTTC. This encodes CASIGARSYEQYF. Combining the CDR3 with reference TRBV19 and TRBJ2-7 gives the whole variable domain DGGITQSPKYLFRKEGQNVTLSCEQNLNHDAMYWYRQDPGQGLRLIYYSQIVNDFQKGDIAEGYSVSREKKESFPLTVTSAQKNPTAFYLCASIGARSYEQYFGPGTRLTVT.

The gene calls are TRBV28 and TRBJ2-4, with 9 nucleotides matching TRBD1. Germline trimming cut 2 bases from V and 7 bases from J; bases unmatched to any gene: 9. Per germline, CDR1 MDHEN and CDR2 SYDVKM. This CDR3 region has 16 residues. CDR3 sequence reads: CASSLTGQGKRNIQYF. The CDR3 DNA reads as TGTGCCAGCAGTTTAACGGGACAGGGAAAAAGGAACATTCAGTACTTC.

In DNA form, the CDR3 reads TGTGCCAGCAGCGTATCCCCTCCTTTGGAGGGGAGGAAGGTCTCTGGGGCCAACGTCCTGACTTTC. Protein: CASSVSPPLEGRKVSGANVLTF. This sequence joins TRBV9 and TRBJ2-6; D possibly corresponds to TRBD2 (6 bases). The ends were cut back, 1 base at V and 0 bases at J, with 26 bases in the middle. The CDR3 contains 22 residues. Germline loops: CDR1 SGDLS, CDR2 YYNGEE.

This chain joins TRBV29-1 and TRBJ2-4; D unresolved. The germline gives CDR1 SQVTM, CDR2 ANQGSEA. Trimming left V 1 base short and J 0 bases short, with 7 bases between. The CDR3 runs to 14 residues. This CDR3 reads CSVEGRLAKNIQYF. The CDR3 nucleotides are TGCAGCGTTGAAGGGCGGCTAGCCAAAAACATTCAGTACTTC.

The genes are TRBV14 and TRBJ2-3; D uncertain. This CDR3 contains 16 residues. Germline V CDR1 and CDR2: SGHDN, FVKESK. V lost 1 base and J lost 0, with 11 bases in between. The CDR3 loop is CASSQGSVFSTDTQYF. The DNA of the CDR3 is TGTGCCAGCAGCCAAGGCAGCGTGTTTAGCACAGATACGCAGTATTTT.

This rearrangement joins TRBV27 to TRBJ2-3; perhaps TRBD1 as D (5 bases). This CDR3 has 15 amino acids. Per germline, CDR1 MNHEY and CDR2 SMNVEV (reference sequence). V was cut by 3 bases and J by 8 bases, with 18 bases left in between. CDR3: CASSFSSQGAGTQYF. The CDR3 DNA reads TGTGCCAGCAGTTTTTCCAGCCAAGGGGCAGGTACGCAGTATTTT.

The gene calls are TRBV2 and TRBJ1-2; 8 positions match TRBD1. From germline, CDR1 is SNHLY and CDR2 FYNNEI. Trimming at V came to 6 bases and at J to 4 bases, leaving 4 bases not matched to a gene. The CDR3 is 13 amino acids. CDR3 nucleotide sequence: TGTGCCAGCAGCTCGGGACAGGTCTATGGCTACACCTTC. Its protein is CASSSGQVYGYTF.

V usage is TRBV5-1 and J usage is TRBJ2-7; 16 bases fit TRBD2. V lost 8 bases and J lost 5; bases outside the gene matches: 13. The CDR3 extends over 17 amino acids. Germline loops: CDR1 SGHRS, CDR2 YFSETQ. As DNA, the CDR3 is TGCGCCAGTAAGGCCACCGGGACTAGCGGGAGGGCGGACGAGCAGTACTTC. Encoded protein: CASKATGTSGRADEQYF.

The chain employs TRBV6-4 and TRBJ2-7; D remains unclear. V shed 0 bases and J shed 6 bases, with 3 bases lying between them. The CDR3 contains 11 residues. Germline CDR1 is MRHNA and CDR2 is SNTAGT. The CDR3 bases are TGTGCCAGCAGTGACTCGAGCGAGCAGTACTTC. It specifies CASSDSSEQYF.

This clone showed up just once. The chain employs TRBV27 and TRBJ1-2; TRBD1 matches 8 bases. The junction had 3 bases not matched to a gene; V was cut back by 6 bases and J by 3 bases. The CDR3 totals 13 residues. CDR1 and CDR2 (germline): MNHEY, SMNVEV (reference sequence). In DNA, the CDR3 is TGTGCCAGCAGGCCGACAGGGGACTATGGCTACACCTTC. Its protein is CASRPTGDYGYTF.

The rearrangement uses TRBV15 and TRBJ2-5; 9 bases line up with TRBD2. This CDR3 is 16 amino acids long. Germline lookup yields CDR1 LNHNV and CDR2 YYDKDF (reference sequence). The V segment lost 2 bases and the J segment 1 base; nucleotides outside the gene matches: 5. The CDR3 here is CATSRYRTSAQETQYF. CDR3 coding DNA: TGTGCCACCAGCAGATATAGGACTAGCGCCCAAGAGACCCAGTACTTC.

This chain joins TRBV6-4 and TRBJ1-4, with D unresolved. The CDR3 sequence is 13 residues long. Germline V gene data show CDR1 as MRHNA and CDR2 as SNTAGT. V lost 5 bases and J 8 bases, leaving 12 bases between the germline ends. For the CDR3, the DNA is TGTGCCAGCAGTTCACGGGGTGGAGAAAAACTGTTTTTT. Translation gives CASSSRGGEKLFF.

The chain is built from TRBV14 and TRBJ2-1, with 7 bases lining up with TRBD2. The ends lost 4 bases at V and 0 bases at J; junction bases unmatched: 6. Germline V gives CDR1 SGHDN, CDR2 FVKESK. The CDR3 consists of 16 residues. In nucleotides, the CDR3 is TGTGCCAGCAGCCTACTAGCGTTTAGCTCCTACAATGAGCAGTTCTTC. As protein: CASSLLAFSSYNEQFF.

The V gene is TRBV28, the J gene TRBJ1-1; a weak D match, TRBD1 (5 bases). The CDR3 is made up of 14 amino acids. Germline V lookup: CDR1 MDHEN, CDR2 SYDVKM. With 2 bases removed from V and 5 bases from J, the gap between germline ends came to 12 bases. The CDR3 is CASSLERRGTEAFF. The CDR3 DNA follows: TGTGCCAGCAGTTTAGAACGGCGGGGGACTGAAGCTTTCTTT.

The J gene is TRBJ1-2, the V gene TRBV10-2; D remains unclear. Trimming cost V 3 bases and J 4 bases, with 15 bases left between them. Germline CDR1 is WSHSY and CDR2 is SAAADI. CDR3 length: 15 amino acids. The CDR3 region has the DNA TGCGCCAGCAGTGATAGGTACAGTGGATCCTATGGCTACACCTTC. Translating gives CASSDRYSGSYGYTF.

This chain uses TRBV10-3 with TRBJ1-3; 9 nucleotides agree with TRBD1. There are 17 residues in the CDR3. Per germline, CDR1 ENHRY and CDR2 SYGVKD. Trimming at V came to 5 bases and at J to 0 bases, leaving 8 bases not matched to a gene. CDR3 sequence: CAISRPGQGNSGNTIYF. The CDR3 region has the DNA TGTGCCATCAGTAGACCGGGACAGGGAAACTCTGGAAACACCATATATTTT.

V is TRBV7-9 and J is TRBJ2-7; tentatively, D is TRBD2 (6 bases). V was shortened by 4 bases and J by 4 bases, with 20 bases between the two germline ends. Germline V gene data show CDR1 as SEHNR and CDR2 as FQNEAQ (reference sequence). The CDR3 has 16 amino acids. CDR3 bases: TGTGCCAGCAGCTCAGACGGGACTCCTCTTCCGTACGAGCAGTACTTC. Translating it yields CASSSDGTPLPYEQYF.

V usage is TRBV28 and J usage is TRBJ2-2, with D perhaps TRBD2 (7 bases). Germline V gene data show CDR1 as MDHEN and CDR2 as SYDVKM. This CDR3 contains 14 residues. Trimming left V 8 bases short and J 5 bases short, with 15 bases between. CDR3 amino acids: CASGGGAGTGELFF. CDR3 bases: TGTGCCAGCGGCGGGGGCGCGGGTACCGGGGAGCTGTTTTTT.

This sequence joins TRBV28 and TRBJ2-1; 9 bases agree with TRBD2. Germline V gene lookup returns CDR1 MDHEN and CDR2 SYDVKM. The CDR3 is made up of 15 amino acids. V lost 0 bases and J lost 9; bases outside the gene matches: 6. CDR3 protein: CASSLWVSGRGEQFF. Here the CDR3 DNA reads TGTGCCAGCAGTTTATGGGTTAGCGGGAGAGGTGAGCAGTTCTTC.

Concerning this clone itself: One junction end does not reproduce the germline sequence, and a read error may be involved. The chain links TRBV7-6 to TRBJ1-1; D not resolved. Germline-derived CDR1 and CDR2 are SGHVS and FNYEAQ. The CDR3 covers 15 residues. CDR3 region: CASSLGVSGNPEAFF. In DNA, the CDR3 is TGTGCCAGCAGCTTAGGGGTGTCGGGGAACCCTGAAGCTTTCTTT.

The gene calls are TRBV19 and TRBJ2-3; 8 bases are a match to TRBD1. V was clipped by 0 bases and J by 5 bases; unmatched bases: 7. Germline V lookup: CDR1 LNHDA, CDR2 SQIVND (reference sequence). The CDR3 runs to 16 residues. The CDR3 reads CASSIDLRDRRDTQYF. CDR3 DNA sequence: TGTGCCAGTAGTATAGATCTGAGGGACAGGAGAGATACGCAGTATTTT.

The chain has TRBV4-1 and TRBJ2-2, with 8 bases that match TRBD1. Germline-derived CDR1 and CDR2 are MGHRA and YSYEKL. The CDR3 consists of 15 residues. Trimming removed 5 bases from V and 3 bases from J; junction bases left unmatched: 5. The CDR3 DNA is TGCGCCAGCAGCAACCTGGACAGGGACACCGGGGAGCTGTTTTTT. It specifies CASSNLDRDTGELFF.